Listed below are T cell receptor beta chains from one sample, sequenced in a study of control samples from healthy donors and cancer patients. Here immunoSEQ multiplex PCR was the method, and the copy in TCRdb shows in-frame clones only, minus some. The sample holds roughly 86,000 clones; roughly 91% are singletons and the top ten take around a sixth. The material sequenced was blood. These receptors originate from a man younger than 40 in good health. The CDR3 runs from the conserved cysteine through the conserved F or W. The D gene is left open where the match is weak. Some rows mark clone size as missing; the rest say once, few, many or name a class of expanded clone.

DNA: TGTGCCAGTACAAGAGGGGGGGGCACCGGGGAGCTGTTTTTT; CDR3: CASTRGGGTGELFF; V: TRBV19; J: TRBJ2-2; size: .; D: .
DNA: TGCGCCAGCAGCTTGATTGAGGGTAATGAAAAACTGTTTTTT; CDR3: CASSLIEGNEKLFF; V: TRBV5-1; J: TRBJ1-4; size: once; D: .
DNA: TGTGCCAGCAGCGCCTACGGGACAGGGGTTTCAAATGAGCAGTTCTTC; CDR3: CASSAYGTGVSNEQFF; V: TRBV9; J: TRBJ2-1; size: .; D: TRBD1
DNA: TGTGCCACCAGCGGAGGGGCGATGTCCTACGAGCAGTACTTC; CDR3: CATSGGAMSYEQYF; V: TRBV15; J: TRBJ2-7; size: medium-sized; D: .
DNA: TGTGCCAGCAGCCCCAAGTTTAGGTTTGAGAGCTCCTACGAGCAGTACTTC; CDR3: CASSPKFRFESSYEQYF; V: TRBV7-3; J: TRBJ2-7; size: .; D: .
DNA: TGTGCCAGCAGTTTGTCCCGGAGGGTCCACTACGAGCAGTACTTC; CDR3: CASSLSRRVHYEQYF; V: TRBV27; J: TRBJ2-7; size: .; D: .
DNA: TGCGCCAGCAGAGACAGCTCTAGCACAGATACGCAGTATTTT; CDR3: CASRDSSSTDTQYF; V: TRBV10-1; J: TRBJ2-3; size: .; D: .
DNA: TGTGCCAGCAGCTTACGGACAGGAAAAGCTTTCTTT; CDR3: CASSLRTGKAFF; V: TRBV7-2; J: TRBJ1-1; size: .; D: TRBD1
DNA: TGTGCCACCAGTGACCCGTTGCACACCGGGGAGCTGTTTTTT; CDR3: CATSDPLHTGELFF; V: TRBV24-1; J: TRBJ2-2; size: .; D: .
DNA: TGTGCCAGCAGCCCTCCCGGTGGAACTGAAGCTTTCTTT; CDR3: CASSPPGGTEAFF; V: TRBV27; J: TRBJ1-1; size: .; D: .
DNA: TGTGCCAGCAGCTCCGAGACAGGGGCCTACGAGCAGTACTTC; CDR3: CASSSETGAYEQYF; V: TRBV5-5; J: TRBJ2-7; size: .; D: TRBD1
DNA: TGTGCCAGCAGCTTAGGGGTTAGGCCGACAGGGGTGGAAAAACTGTTTTTT; CDR3: CASSLGVRPTGVEKLFF; V: TRBV7-2; J: TRBJ1-4; size: .; D: TRBD1
DNA: TGCGCCAGCAGCTCTGGACAGCCCAACACTGAAGCTTTCTTT; CDR3: CASSSGQPNTEAFF; V: TRBV5-1; J: TRBJ1-1; size: .; D: .
DNA: TGTGCCAGCAGCTTATACAGGCCCGACCATGGCTACACCTTC; CDR3: CASSLYRPDHGYTF; V: TRBV7-2; J: TRBJ1-2; size: .; D: .
DNA: TGTGCCAGCTCACCCCTAGAGGGGTCAGGGACTGAAGCTTTCTTT; CDR3: CASSPLEGSGTEAFF; V: TRBV18; J: TRBJ1-1; size: .; D: .
DNA: TGCAGCGCAGCGACAGACTATAATTCACCCCTCCACTTT; CDR3: CSAATDYNSPLHF; V: TRBV29-1; J: TRBJ1-6; size: .; D: .
DNA: TGTGCCAGCAGTGTCACCGACGGGGGACTAGACTACGAGCAGTACTTC; CDR3: CASSVTDGGLDYEQYF; V: TRBV6-1; J: TRBJ2-7; size: .; D: TRBD2
DNA: TGTGCCAGCCGAGCTAGCCTCAATGAGCAGTTCTTC; CDR3: CASRASLNEQFF; V: TRBV28; J: TRBJ2-1; size: .; D: .
DNA: TGCAGCGTCCTAACTGACGGAGGCTACGAGCAGTACTTC; CDR3: CSVLTDGGYEQYF; V: TRBV29-1; J: TRBJ2-7; size: .; D: .
DNA: TGTGCCAGCAGCTTGCCCAGACAGGGGGCCTTCAATGAGCAGTTCTTC; CDR3: CASSLPRQGAFNEQFF; V: TRBV5-4; J: TRBJ2-1; size: once; D: TRBD1
DNA: TGTGCCAGCAGTGACAACGAAGGACAGGGAGGACTAGGGGACATTCAGTACTTC; CDR3: CASSDNEGQGGLGDIQYF; V: TRBV6-4; J: TRBJ2-4; size: .; D: .
DNA: TGTGCCAGCAGCCCCGACCCTCGAGGGGAACATTCACCCCTCCACTTT; CDR3: CASSPDPRGEHSPLHF; V: TRBV3-1/TRBV3-2; J: TRBJ1-6; size: .; D: .
DNA: TGCGCCAGCAGCCAAGACCCGGCCGGGAGAGGCTATGGCTACACCTTC; CDR3: CASSQDPAGRGYGYTF; V: TRBV4-1; J: TRBJ1-2; size: .; D: .
DNA: TGTGCCAGTCAAAGGGGGACAACGAACACTGAAGCTTTCTTT; CDR3: CASQRGTTNTEAFF; V: TRBV27; J: TRBJ1-1; size: .; D: .
DNA: TGTGCCAGCAGTTTAGCAGGACCCTACGAGCAGTACTTC; CDR3: CASSLAGPYEQYF; V: TRBV6-5; J: TRBJ2-7; size: once; D: .
DNA: TGTGCCAGCAGCTTAAGCGGTACGCAGTATTTT; CDR3: CASSLSGTQYF; V: TRBV5-4; J: TRBJ2-3; size: .; D: .
DNA: TGTGCCAGCAGTTCCGGCAACTATGGCTACACCTTC; CDR3: CASSSGNYGYTF; V: TRBV27; J: TRBJ1-2; size: .; D: .
DNA: TGTGCCAGCAGGGAACCGGGACAGGGCCTTTATGGCTACACCTTC; CDR3: CASREPGQGLYGYTF; V: TRBV6-6; J: TRBJ1-2; size: .; D: TRBD1
DNA: TGTGCCAGCAGTTACTCGTGGATGCAGGGCACTGAAGCTTTCTTT; CDR3: CASSYSWMQGTEAFF; V: TRBV6-5; J: TRBJ1-1; size: once; D: .
DNA: TGCGCCAGCAGCCGTGGGACTCCTCTTTCCTACGAGCAGTACTTC; CDR3: CASSRGTPLSYEQYF; V: TRBV4-1; J: TRBJ2-7; size: .; D: .
DNA: TGTGCCAGCAGTTTATTGGGGGAGGGAGGCACAGATACGCAGTATTTT; CDR3: CASSLLGEGGTDTQYF; V: TRBV27; J: TRBJ2-3; size: .; D: TRBD2
DNA: TGTGCCAGCAGCATTTCCGGCAGGAGGACAGATACGCAGTATTTT; CDR3: CASSISGRRTDTQYF; V: TRBV5-4; J: TRBJ2-3; size: .; D: .
DNA: TGTGCCACCAGCAGCGGACCCGACTACGAGCAGTACTTC; CDR3: CATSSGPDYEQYF; V: TRBV15; J: TRBJ2-7; size: .; D: .
DNA: TGTGCCAGCAGCGGGACAGGGTTCTATGGCTACACCTTC; CDR3: CASSGTGFYGYTF; V: TRBV7-2; J: TRBJ1-2; size: .; D: TRBD1
DNA: TGTGCCAGCGTAAAAAGTATCACTTACACTGCCGAAGATACGCAGTATTTT; CDR3: CASVKSITYTAEDTQYF; V: TRBV7-8; J: TRBJ2-3; size: .; D: .
DNA: TGTGCCAGCAGTGTGTCGGGTGGGGCCAACGTCCTGACTTTC; CDR3: CASSVSGGANVLTF; V: TRBV6-4; J: TRBJ2-6; size: .; D: .
DNA: TGTGCCAGCAGCTCGAGGCCCGGACAGGGGGCAGGAGAGACCCAGTACTTC; CDR3: CASSSRPGQGAGETQYF; V: TRBV7-2; J: TRBJ2-5; size: .; D: TRBD1
DNA: TGTGCCAGCAGTGAGCCGGGGCAAGAGACCCAGTACTTC; CDR3: CASSEPGQETQYF; V: TRBV25-1; J: TRBJ2-5; size: .; D: .
DNA: TGTGCCAGCAGCTACGAGACTGAAAAACTGTTTTTT; CDR3: CASSYETEKLFF; V: TRBV12-3/TRBV12-4; J: TRBJ1-4; size: .; D: .
DNA: TGTGCCAGCAGCACCAAGCGGGAGGCCGGGGAGCTGTTTTTT; CDR3: CASSTKREAGELFF; V: TRBV7-3; J: TRBJ2-2; size: .; D: TRBD2
DNA: TGTGCCAGCAGCTTGGCGGGACTAGCAGGGGAGCTGTTTTTT; CDR3: CASSLAGLAGELFF; V: TRBV5-4; J: TRBJ2-2; size: .; D: TRBD2
DNA: TGTGCCAGTACCGGAGAACAGGGCCATATTGAAAAACTGTTTTTT; CDR3: CASTGEQGHIEKLFF; V: TRBV19; J: TRBJ1-4; size: .; D: .
DNA: TGTGCCAGCACCCCGGGACCTGGAAACACCATATATTTT; CDR3: CASTPGPGNTIYF; V: TRBV5-5; J: TRBJ1-3; size: .; D: .
DNA: TGTGCCAGCAGTTTAATTATTCGGACAGGGGGCAGTAATTCACCCCTCCACTTT; CDR3: CASSLIIRTGGSNSPLHF; V: TRBV28; J: TRBJ1-6; size: .; D: TRBD1
DNA: TGTGCCAGCAGTTTTCGGCAGAACTACGAGCAGTACTTC; CDR3: CASSFRQNYEQYF; V: TRBV27; J: TRBJ2-7; size: .; D: .
DNA: TGTGCCAGCAGCCGGGGGCCCCAAGAGACCCAGTACTTC; CDR3: CASSRGPQETQYF; V: TRBV7-2; J: TRBJ2-5; size: .; D: .
DNA: TGTGCCACCAGCCGGTCGGCCAGCTCCTACAATGAGCAGTTCTTC; CDR3: CATSRSASSYNEQFF; V: TRBV24-1; J: TRBJ2-1; size: .; D: .
DNA: TGTGCCAGCAGTGTTACAGTTTATTATGGCTACACCTTC; CDR3: CASSVTVYYGYTF; V: TRBV2; J: TRBJ1-2; size: .; D: .
DNA: TGTGCCAGCAGAGTGCGGAAGGGGGAGGGAGAGACCCAGTACTTC; CDR3: CASRVRKGEGETQYF; V: TRBV6-5; J: TRBJ2-5; size: .; D: .
DNA: TGCGCCAGCAGTCAATACAGTACAGGGGACTCACCCCTCCACTTT; CDR3: CASSQYSTGDSPLHF; V: TRBV23-1; J: TRBJ1-6; size: .; D: TRBD1
DNA: TGTGCCAGCAGAGAGGATTTATCGAACACTGAAGCTTTCTTT; CDR3: CASREDLSNTEAFF; V: TRBV27; J: TRBJ1-1; size: .; D: .
DNA: TGTGCCAGCAGTGGACAGGCGAACACTGAAGCTTTCTTT; CDR3: CASSGQANTEAFF; V: TRBV13; J: TRBJ1-1; size: .; D: TRBD1
DNA: TGTGCCAGTAGTATTTTTCGGGGCACTGAAGCTTTCTTT; CDR3: CASSIFRGTEAFF; V: TRBV19; J: TRBJ1-1; size: .; D: .
DNA: TGTGCCAGCAGTTTAAGGCTGGTCCAAGAGACCCAGTACTTC; CDR3: CASSLRLVQETQYF; V: TRBV27; J: TRBJ2-5; size: .; D: .
DNA: TGTGCCAGCAGCTTGGGACTTTATGGGTCCGGGGAGCTGTTTTTT; CDR3: CASSLGLYGSGELFF; V: TRBV7-3; J: TRBJ2-2; size: .; D: .
DNA: TGTGCCAGTTCCGACAGGGGGGGATATTATAGCAATCAGCCCCAGCATTTT; CDR3: CASSDRGGYYSNQPQHF; V: TRBV19; J: TRBJ1-5; size: .; D: TRBD1
DNA: TGCGCCAGCAGCTCCCGGCGGGATCCGAATTCACCCCTCCACTTT; CDR3: CASSSRRDPNSPLHF; V: TRBV5-1; J: TRBJ1-6; size: .; D: .
DNA: TGTGCCAGCAGCCCGGGGACTAGCGGGGGCAATGAGCAGTTCTTC; CDR3: CASSPGTSGGNEQFF; V: TRBV9; J: TRBJ2-1; size: .; D: TRBD2
DNA: TGTGCCAGCACTCCGGGGCGGGAGACCCAGTACTTC; CDR3: CASTPGRETQYF; V: TRBV6-5; J: TRBJ2-5; size: .; D: .